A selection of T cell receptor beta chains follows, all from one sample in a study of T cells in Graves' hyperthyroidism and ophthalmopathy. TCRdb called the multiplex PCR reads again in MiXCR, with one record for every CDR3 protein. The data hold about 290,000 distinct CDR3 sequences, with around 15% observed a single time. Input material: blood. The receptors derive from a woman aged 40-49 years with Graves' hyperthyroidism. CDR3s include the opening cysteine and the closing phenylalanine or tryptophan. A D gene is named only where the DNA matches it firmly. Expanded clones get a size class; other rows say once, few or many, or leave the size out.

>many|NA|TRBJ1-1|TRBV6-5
CASSYSFQENTEAFF
TGTGCCAGCAGTTACTCATTCCAAGAAAACACTGAAGCTTTCTTT
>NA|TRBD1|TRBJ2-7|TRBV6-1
CASIDRVSYEQYF
TGTGCCAGCATTGACAGGGTGTCGTACGAGCAGTACTTC
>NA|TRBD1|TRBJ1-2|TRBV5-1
CASSGDRGYTF
TGCGCCAGCAGCGGGGACAGGGGCTACACCTTC
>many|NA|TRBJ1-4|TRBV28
CASSLPGRSNEKLFF
TGTGCCAGCAGTCTTCCCGGCAGGAGTAATGAAAAACTGTTTTTT
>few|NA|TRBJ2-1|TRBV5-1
CASSLDIGGEQFF
TGCGCCAGCAGCTTGGACATCGGCGGTGAGCAGTTCTTC
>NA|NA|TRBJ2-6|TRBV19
CASSRERVGANVLTF
TGTGCCAGTAGTCGGGAAAGGGTTGGGGCCAACGTCCTGACTTTC
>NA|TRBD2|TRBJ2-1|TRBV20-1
CSAKSERGAWKQFF
TGCAGTGCCAAAAGTGAGCGGGGGGCTTGGAAGCAGTTCTTC
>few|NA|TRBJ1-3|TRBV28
CASRGFTGHSGNTIYF
TGTGCCAGCAGAGGGTTCACCGGCCACTCTGGAAACACCATATATTTT
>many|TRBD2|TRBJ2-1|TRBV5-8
CASSPVGRALVEQFF
TGTGCCAGCAGCCCCGTTGGGAGGGCCCTCGTTGAGCAGTTCTTC
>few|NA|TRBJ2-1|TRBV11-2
CASSLDLSSGRFNEQFF
TGTGCCAGCAGCTTAGATTTGAGTAGCGGACGTTTCAATGAGCAGTTCTTC
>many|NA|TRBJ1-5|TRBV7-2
CASSLPGAYSNQPQHF
TGTGCCAGCAGCTTGCCAGGAGCCTATAGCAATCAGCCCCAGCATTTT
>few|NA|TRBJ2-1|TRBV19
CASSINLRNEQFF
TGTGCCAGTAGTATAAATCTCCGGAATGAGCAGTTCTTC
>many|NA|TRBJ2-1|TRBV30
CAWTPSSYNEQFF
TGTGCCTGGACTCCGAGCTCCTACAATGAGCAGTTCTTC
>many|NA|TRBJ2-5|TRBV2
CASSAEGSSATQYF
TGTGCCAGCAGTGCGGAGGGATCATCGGCGACCCAGTACTTC
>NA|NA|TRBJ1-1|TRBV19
CASSFPGRIENTEAFF
TGTGCCAGTAGTTTTCCGGGACGGATAGAAAACACTGAAGCTTTCTTT
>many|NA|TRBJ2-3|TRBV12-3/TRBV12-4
CASSFGGADTQYF
TGTGCCAGCAGTTTTGGGGGAGCAGATACGCAGTATTTT
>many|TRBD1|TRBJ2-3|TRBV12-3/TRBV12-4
CASSSTGGTDTQYF
TGTGCCAGCAGTTCGACAGGGGGCACAGATACGCAGTATTTT
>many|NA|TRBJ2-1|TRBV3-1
CASSFMRERNEQFF
TGTGCCAGCAGCTTTATGCGGGAACGGAATGAGCAGTTCTTC
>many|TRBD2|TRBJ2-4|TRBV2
CASRGGSSQGEGIQYF
TGTGCCAGCAGGGGCGGAAGCTCTCAAGGGGAGGGCATTCAGTACTTC
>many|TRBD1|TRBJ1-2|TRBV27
CASSPGTGANYGYTF
TGTGCCAGCAGCCCTGGGACAGGAGCCAACTATGGCTACACCTTC
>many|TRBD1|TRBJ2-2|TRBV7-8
CASTETGGSNTGELFF
TGTGCCAGCACCGAAACAGGGGGCTCGAACACCGGGGAGCTGTTTTTT
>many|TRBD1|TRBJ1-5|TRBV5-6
CASSSGTARGPQHF
TGTGCCAGCAGCTCCGGGACAGCCAGGGGGCCCCAGCATTTT
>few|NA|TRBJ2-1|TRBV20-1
CSAQTGLEVNEQFF
TGCAGTGCACAGACAGGACTAGAGGTCAATGAGCAGTTCTTC
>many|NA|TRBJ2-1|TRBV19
CASSIVGRGTHNEQFF
TGTGCCAGTAGTATAGTGGGCAGGGGAACTCACAATGAGCAGTTCTTC
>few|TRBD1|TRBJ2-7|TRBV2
CASSTTADRAITVGHEQYF
TGTGCCAGCAGCACCACCGCGGACAGGGCGATTACGGTGGGCCACGAGCAGTACTTC
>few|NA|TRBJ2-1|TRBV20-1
CSARTIREGQYQFF
TGCAGTGCTAGGACTATTCGAGAGGGGCAGTATCAGTTCTTC
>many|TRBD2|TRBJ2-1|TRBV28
CASSWGTSGTPYNEQFF
TGTGCCAGCAGTTGGGGGACTAGCGGGACCCCCTACAATGAGCAGTTCTTC
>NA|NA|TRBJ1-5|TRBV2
CASRETVYQPQHF
TGTGCCAGCAGGGAGACAGTTTATCAGCCCCAGCATTTT
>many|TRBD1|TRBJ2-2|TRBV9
CASSARTGNTGELFF
TGTGCCAGCAGCGCCCGGACAGGGAACACCGGGGAGCTGTTTTTT
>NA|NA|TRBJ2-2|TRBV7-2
CASSFRLLSTGELFF
TGTGCCAGCAGCTTCAGACTCCTGAGTACCGGGGAGCTGTTTTTT